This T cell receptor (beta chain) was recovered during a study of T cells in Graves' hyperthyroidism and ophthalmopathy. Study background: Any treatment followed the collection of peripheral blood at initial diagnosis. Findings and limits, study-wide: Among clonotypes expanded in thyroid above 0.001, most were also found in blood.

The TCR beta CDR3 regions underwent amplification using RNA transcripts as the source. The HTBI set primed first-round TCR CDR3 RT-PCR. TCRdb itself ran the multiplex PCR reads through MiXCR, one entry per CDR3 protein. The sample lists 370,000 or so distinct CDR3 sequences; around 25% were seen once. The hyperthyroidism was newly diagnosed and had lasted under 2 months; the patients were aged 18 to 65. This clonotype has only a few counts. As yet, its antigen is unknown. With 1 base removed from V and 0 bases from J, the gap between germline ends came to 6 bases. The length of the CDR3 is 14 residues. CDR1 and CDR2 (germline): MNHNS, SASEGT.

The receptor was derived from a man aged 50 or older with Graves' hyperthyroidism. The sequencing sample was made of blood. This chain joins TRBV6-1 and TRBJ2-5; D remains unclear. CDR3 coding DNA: TGTGCCAGCAGTGAAGTGAGGTACCAAGAGACCCAGTACTTC. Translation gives CASSEVRYQETQYF.